The present T cell receptor beta chain was sequenced within a study of technical replicates of blood from a handful of donors. Produced via immunoSEQ multiplex PCR; TCRdb's table is partial and in-frame only. The sample yields approximately 52,000 clones, roughly 86% seen once. The germline V gene encodes CDR1 KGHSH and CDR2 LQKENI. Between the trimmed V and J ends, which lost 2 bases and 7 bases, there was a span of 12 bases. This CDR3 spans 13 amino acids. This clone came up a few times. The TCR comes from a human donor in good health. Some clones in this sample may be carry-over from other donors' samples. The rearrangement uses TRBV18 and TRBJ2-7; tentatively, D is TRBD1 (6 bases). The sample consisted of PBMCs. The CDR3 DNA sequence: TGTGCCAGCTCACCAACGGGGACATCGGAGCAGTACTTC. This translates into CASSPTGTSEQYF.